This T cell receptor (beta chain) comes out of a study of T cells after yellow fever vaccination. General study results and limits: Reappearance after the booster was observed for most primary-vaccination clones (about 96% CD4, about 91% CD8).

CDR1 is LGHDT, CDR2 YNNKEL, per germline (reference sequence). The V end lost 2 bases, the J end lost 0 bases, and 7 bases lay between the germline ends. The CDR3 covers 14 residues. TCR cDNA was made by 5'RACE template switching, adding a universal primer site and UMIs. TCRdb analysed the 5' RACE reads with MiXCR anew, one entry per CDR3 protein. The sample consists of some 300,000 distinct CDR3 sequences, roughly 8.4% of them appearing once. This clonotype has just a few counts. The antigen remains unidentified. The clonotype was recovered from a man younger than 35 who received the YFV17D yellow fever vaccine. J is TRBJ1-2 and V is TRBV3-1, with D uncertain. The sample here was PBMCs, taken about 41 days after the first yellow fever vaccination. The chain's CDR3 is CASSQSPPNYGYTF. The CDR3 coding sequence is TGTGCCAGCAGCCAATCCCCACCTAACTATGGCTACACCTTC.